This T cell receptor beta chain appears in the sequencing data of a study of identical twins. The sample holds a few counts of this clonotype. Its target is unknown. MiXCR was run by TCRdb on the 5' RACE reads, yielding one entry per CDR3 protein. The sample contains fewer than 900,000 distinct CDR3 sequences, over 15% of which appear only once. Findings of the study overall: Alpha sequences out of frame and shared by twins had excess low generation probability. Out-of-frame TCR alpha sharing observed in monozygotic twins exceeded model estimates.

Trimming cost V 8 bases and J 7 bases; bases outside gene matches: 14. The CDR3 runs to 14 residues. These data were likewise used in another study, on T cells expressing NK-cell markers. That study adds: Seven of eight sequenced donors tested HCMV-seropositive; one tested seronegative.

The source is a woman aged 18-35 years in good health. This sequence joins TRBV12-3 or TRBV12-4 and TRBJ2-7, with 7 bases that match TRBD2. Sequences were obtained from PBMCs. The CDR3 DNA reads as TGTGCCAGCGCTATGGGGGGGGGTTCAAGAGAGCAGTACTTC. Protein: CASAMGGGSREQYF.